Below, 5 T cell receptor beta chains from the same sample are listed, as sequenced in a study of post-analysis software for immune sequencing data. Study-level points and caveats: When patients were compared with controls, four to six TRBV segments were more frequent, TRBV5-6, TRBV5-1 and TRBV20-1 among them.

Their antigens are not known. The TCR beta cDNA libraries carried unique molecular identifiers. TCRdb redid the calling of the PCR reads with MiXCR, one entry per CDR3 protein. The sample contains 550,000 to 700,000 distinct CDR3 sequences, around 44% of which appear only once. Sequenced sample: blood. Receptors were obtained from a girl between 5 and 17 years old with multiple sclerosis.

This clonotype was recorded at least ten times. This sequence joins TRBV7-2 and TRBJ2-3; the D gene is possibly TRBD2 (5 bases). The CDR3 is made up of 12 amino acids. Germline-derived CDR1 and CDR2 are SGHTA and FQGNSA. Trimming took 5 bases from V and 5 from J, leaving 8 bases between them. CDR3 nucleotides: TGTGCCAGCAGCCGCAGCGGAGATACGCAGTATTTT. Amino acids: CASSRSGDTQYF.

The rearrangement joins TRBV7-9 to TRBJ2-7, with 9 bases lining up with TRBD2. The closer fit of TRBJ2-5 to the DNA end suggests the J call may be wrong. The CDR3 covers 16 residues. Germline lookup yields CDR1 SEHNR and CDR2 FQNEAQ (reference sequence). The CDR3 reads CASSSYWREGRETQYF. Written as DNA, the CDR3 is TGTGCCAGCAGCTCCTATTGGCGGGAGGGCCGTGAGACCCAGTACTTC.

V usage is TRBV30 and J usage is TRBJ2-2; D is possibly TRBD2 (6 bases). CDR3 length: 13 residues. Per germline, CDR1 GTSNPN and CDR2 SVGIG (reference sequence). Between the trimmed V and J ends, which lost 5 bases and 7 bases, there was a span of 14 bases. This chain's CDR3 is CAWGWRASGELFF. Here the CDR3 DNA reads TGTGCCTGGGGTTGGAGGGCGAGCGGGGAGCTGTTTTTT.

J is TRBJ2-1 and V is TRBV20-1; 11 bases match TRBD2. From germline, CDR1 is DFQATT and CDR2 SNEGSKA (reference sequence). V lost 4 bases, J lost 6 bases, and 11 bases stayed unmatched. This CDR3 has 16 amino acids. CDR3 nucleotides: TGCAGTGCTATACATCTAGCGGGGGGCCGCAGCAATGAGCAGTTCTTC. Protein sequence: CSAIHLAGGRSNEQFF.

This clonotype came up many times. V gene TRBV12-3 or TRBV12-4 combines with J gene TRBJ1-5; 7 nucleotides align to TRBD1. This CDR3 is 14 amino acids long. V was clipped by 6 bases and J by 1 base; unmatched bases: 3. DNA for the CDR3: TGTGCCAGCAGCACGACAGGGAGCAATCAGCCCCAGCATTTT. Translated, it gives CASSTTGSNQPQHF.